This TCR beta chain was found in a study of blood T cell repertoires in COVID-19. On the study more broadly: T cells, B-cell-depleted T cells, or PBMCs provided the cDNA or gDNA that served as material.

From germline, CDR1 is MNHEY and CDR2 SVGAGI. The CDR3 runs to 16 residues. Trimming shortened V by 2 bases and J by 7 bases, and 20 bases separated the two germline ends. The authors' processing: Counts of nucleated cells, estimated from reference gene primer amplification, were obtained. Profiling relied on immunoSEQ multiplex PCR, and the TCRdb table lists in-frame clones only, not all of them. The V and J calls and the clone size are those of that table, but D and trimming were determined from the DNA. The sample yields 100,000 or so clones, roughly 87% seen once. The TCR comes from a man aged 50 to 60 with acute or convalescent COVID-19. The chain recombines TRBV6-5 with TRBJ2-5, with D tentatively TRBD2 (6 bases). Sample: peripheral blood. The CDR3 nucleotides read TGTGCCAGCAGTTACGGCGCTGGACCTTTGGGAGGGACCCAGTACTTC. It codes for CASSYGAGPLGGTQYF.